Listed below are T cell receptor beta chains from one sample, sequenced in a study of control samples from healthy donors and cancer patients. TCRdb keeps only in-frame clones here, not all; method: immunoSEQ multiplex PCR. In the table there are 150,000 to 200,000 clones, 80% to 90% of which are singletons. What was sequenced was blood. These receptors all come from a man aged 30 to 45 in good health. CDR3s include the opening cysteine and the closing phenylalanine or tryptophan. A D gene is named only where the DNA matches it firmly. Where a row states a size, it is once, few, many or the class of an expanded clone; other rows omit it.

d_gene	v_gene	abundance	j_gene	CDR3aa	CDR3nt
-	TRBV5-1	-	TRBJ1-2	CASSLGGTYGYTF	TGCGCCAGCAGCTTGGGGGGGACGTATGGCTACACCTTC
-	TRBV12-3/TRBV12-4	-	TRBJ1-3	CASSLSSNTIYF	TGTGCCAGCAGTTTATCGTCTAACACCATATATTTT
-	TRBV5-5	-	TRBJ1-5	CASSLVPGSNQPQHF	TGTGCCAGCAGCTTGGTTCCGGGAAGCAATCAGCCCCAGCATTTT
-	TRBV12-5	-	TRBJ1-1	CASGPTGPSEAFF	TGTGCTAGTGGCCCGACAGGACCGAGTGAAGCTTTCTTT
TRBD1	TRBV6-5	-	TRBJ2-7	CASSYIQGDYEQYF	TGTGCCAGCAGTTATATACAGGGGGACTACGAGCAGTACTTC
-	TRBV2	few	TRBJ2-7	CASTFRVLYYEQYF	TGTGCCAGCACCTTCCGGGTCTTATACTACGAGCAGTACTTC
-	TRBV5-4	-	TRBJ1-6	CASSWGQDSLNSPLHF	TGTGCCAGCAGCTGGGGTCAGGACAGCCTCAATTCACCCCTCCACTTT
TRBD1	TRBV6-6	-	TRBJ2-7	CASSYSGDRSYEQYF	TGTGCCAGCAGTTACTCAGGGGACAGGTCATACGAGCAGTACTTC
TRBD1	TRBV7-9	-	TRBJ2-5	CASSPITGQGAIIVTQYF	TGTGCCAGCAGCCCAATAACCGGACAGGGGGCTATTATTGTGACCCAGTACTTC
-	TRBV6-6	-	TRBJ2-7	CASSPPRDGLREQYF	TGTGCCAGCAGCCCCCCCCGGGACGGCCTCCGGGAGCAGTACTTC
-	TRBV3-1/TRBV3-2	-	TRBJ1-4	CASSQRQQNEKLFF	TGTGCCAGCAGCCAGCGACAGCAAAATGAAAAACTGTTTTTT
-	TRBV13	-	TRBJ2-7	CASSGKGEGGAEQYF	TGTGCCAGCAGCGGAAAGGGAGAGGGGGGGGCCGAGCAGTACTTC
-	TRBV18	-	TRBJ1-2	CASSPPETLRGYTF	TGTGCCAGCTCACCACCAGAAACCCTTAGGGGCTACACCTTC
TRBD2	TRBV4-1	-	TRBJ2-1	CASSPPSGLVDHEQFF	TGCGCCAGCAGCCCACCTTCGGGACTAGTGGATCATGAGCAGTTCTTC
TRBD1	TRBV27	-	TRBJ1-2	CASSPRQGGYGYTF	TGTGCCAGCAGTCCCCGACAGGGAGGGTATGGCTACACCTTC
-	TRBV7-2	-	TRBJ1-5	CASSQDSLGPQHF	TGTGCCAGCAGTCAGGACAGCCTAGGGCCCCAGCATTTT
-	TRBV18	-	TRBJ2-5	CASSPGETQYF	TGTGCCAGCTCACCGGGGGAGACCCAGTACTTC
-	TRBV27	-	TRBJ2-7	CASSLTAYEQYF	TGTGCCAGCAGTTTAACCGCCTACGAGCAGTACTTC
-	TRBV25-1	-	TRBJ1-5	CASSESGFNQPQHF	TGTGCCAGCAGTGAATCCGGATTCAATCAGCCCCAGCATTTT
-	TRBV2	few	TRBJ1-5	CASSVSNQPQHF	TGTGCCAGCAGTGTTTCCAATCAGCCCCAGCATTTT
TRBD1	TRBV18	-	TRBJ2-6	CASSPLPGQGGAGANVLTF	TGTGCCAGCTCACCCCTCCCGGGACAGGGAGGGGCGGGGGCCAACGTCCTGACTTTC
-	TRBV7-8	-	TRBJ2-7	CASSSSLYEQYF	TGTGCCAGCAGCTCGTCTCTATACGAGCAGTACTTC
-	TRBV18	-	TRBJ1-2	CASSPQLTSPGQTVRYTF	TGTGCCAGCTCACCACAATTGACTTCTCCAGGACAGACGGTCCGCTACACCTTC
-	TRBV6-1	-	TRBJ1-5	CASSERRGSNQPQHF	TGTGCCAGCAGTGAGAGGAGAGGGAGCAATCAGCCCCAGCATTTT
TRBD2	TRBV6-5	medium-sized	TRBJ2-1	CASSKTSGRENEQFF	TGTGCCAGCAGTAAAACTAGCGGGAGGGAGAATGAGCAGTTCTTC